These 14 T cell receptor beta chains came from one sample sequenced in a study of low-dose radiotherapy and immunotherapy resistance in tumors. Time point noted: before trial treatment. Alpha- and beta-chain coverage of first-strand cDNA came from TRAV- and TRBV-specific primers. TCRs were amplified for about 18 PCR cycles with a constant-region primer and V-primer adapter. Each CDR3 protein is one row after TCRdb ran MiXCR on the reads. The sample holds 85,000 to 95,000 distinct CDR3 sequences, 9.4% seen once. The sample was PBMCs, taken before treatment. These receptors were obtained from a male donor with prostate cancer.

This clonotype has at least ten counts. The chain couples TRBV20-1 to TRBJ1-2; 9 bases are shared with TRBD1. The germline gives CDR1 DFQATT, CDR2 SNEGSKA (reference sequence). The CDR3 extends over 13 amino acids. The V gene end was trimmed by 6 bases and the J gene end by 7 bases; junction bases not matched to a gene: 9. CDR3 DNA sequence: TGCAGTGCCCAGTCCGGGACAGGGCTTGGCTACACCTTC. As protein: CSAQSGTGLGYTF.

This clonotype has at least ten counts. The chain links TRBV7-9 to TRBJ2-2; D is uncertain. V gave up 3 bases and J gave up 1 base, with 6 bases separating them. CDR1 is SEHNR, CDR2 FQNEAQ, per germline (reference sequence). The CDR3 is 14 amino acids. The CDR3 DNA sequence: TGTGCCAGCAGCTTTCAGGAGAACACCGGGGAGCTGTTTTTT. It encodes CASSFQENTGELFF.

This clonotype was recorded many times. V is TRBV4-1 and J is TRBJ2-1, with a tentative D call TRBD2 (5 bases). The germline V gene encodes CDR1 MGHRA and CDR2 YSYEKL. The V and J ends lost 0 bases and 7 bases respectively, with 7 bases between them. The CDR3 has 13 amino acids. Here the CDR3 reads CASSQESGNEQFF. CDR3 coding DNA: TGCGCCAGCAGCCAAGAGTCGGGAAATGAGCAGTTCTTC.

This clonotype was seen at least ten times. The V gene is TRBV15, the J gene TRBJ2-5, with D possibly TRBD1 on 6 matching bases. Germline CDR1 LNHNV, CDR2 YYDKDF (reference sequence). The CDR3 runs 14 residues. Trimming left V 3 bases short and J 7 bases short, with 15 bases between. The CDR3, as DNA: TGTGCCACCAGCAGGGATACAGGGTCGGGGACCCAGTACTTC. It translates to CATSRDTGSGTQYF.

There are many counts of this clonotype. The chain employs TRBV18 and TRBJ2-3; maybe TRBD1 (6 bases). V was cut by 5 bases and J by 6 bases, with 21 bases left in between. Looked up from germline, CDR1 is KGHSH and CDR2 is LQKENI. The CDR3 extends over 16 amino acids. The CDR3 DNA is TGTGCCAGCTCATCCTCGACAGGACTCTTTGGGGATACGCAGTATTTT. Residues: CASSSSTGLFGDTQYF.

In DNA form, the CDR3 reads TGCAGTGCTAGCCCGTGGCAGCGTGGGGCCAACGTCCTGACTTTC. This sequence encodes CSASPWQRGANVLTF. The chain employs TRBV20-1 and TRBJ2-6; D gene uncertain. The germline CDR1 and CDR2 sequences are DFQATT and SNEGSKA (reference sequence). V dropped 3 bases and J dropped 3 bases, with 12 bases sitting between them. CDR3 length: 15 amino acids.

This clonotype was found many times. The rearrangement links TRBV2 to TRBJ2-2, with D possibly matching TRBD2 (5 bases). Between the trimmed V and J ends, which lost 10 bases and 7 bases, there was a span of 13 bases. The germline V gene has CDR1 SNHLY and CDR2 FYNNEI. The CDR3 runs to 12 residues. The CDR3 nucleotides are TGTGCCACCAAACTAGAAGGCGGGGAGCTGTTTTTT. Its translation is CATKLEGGELFF.

This clonotype has a count of ten or more. This chain connects TRBV4-1 to TRBJ2-2; D uncertain. CDR1 and CDR2 (germline): MGHRA, YSYEKL. This CDR3 comprises 15 residues. Between the trimmed V and J ends, which lost 3 bases and 0 bases, there was a span of 8 bases. CDR3 DNA sequence: TGCGCCAGCAGCCACACCGACACGAACACCGGGGAGCTGTTTTTT. This encodes CASSHTDTNTGELFF.

This clonotype has at least ten counts. This sequence joins TRBV7-2 and TRBJ2-3, with a possible D match to TRBD2 (6 bases). With 7 bases removed from V and 11 bases from J, the gap between germline ends came to 16 bases. CDR3 length equals 12 residues. Germline V CDR1 and CDR2: SGHTA, FQGNSA. CDR3 protein: CASTRESGQQYF. In DNA, the CDR3 is TGTGCCAGCACCCGGGAGTCCGGCCAGCAGTATTTT.

At least ten counts were recorded for this clonotype. This chain joins TRBV11-1 and TRBJ2-3; possible D gene TRBD1, 6 bases. Germline loops: CDR1 SGHAT, CDR2 FQDESV (reference sequence). This CDR3 spans 13 amino acids. The germline V and J ends were trimmed by 5 bases and 2 bases, with 8 bases remaining between them. The DNA of the CDR3 is TGTGCCAGCAGCAGGGACAACACAGATACGCAGTATTTT. Protein product: CASSRDNTDTQYF. The full variable domain, its missing parts supplied by reference TRBV11-1 and TRBJ2-3, is EAEVAQSPRYKITEKSQAVAFWCDPISGHATLYWYRQILGQGPELLVQFQDESVVDDSQLPKDRFSAERLKGVDSTLKIQPAELGDSAMYLCASSRDNTDTQYFGPGTRLTVL.

This clonotype was recorded many times. The chain uses TRBV12-3 or TRBV12-4 and TRBJ1-3; no firm D call. V was trimmed by 6 bases and J by 6 bases, leaving 3 bases between them. The CDR3 has 10 residues. CDR3 coding DNA: TGTGCCAGCAGGTCAAACACCATATATTTT. Its protein is CASRSNTIYF.

This clonotype was recorded at least ten times. The chain has TRBV6-2 or TRBV6-3 and TRBJ2-7; possibly TRBD1 for D (6 bases). CDR3 length equals 15 residues. V lost 2 bases and J 5 bases, leaving 16 bases between the germline ends. Germline V gives CDR1 MNHEY, CDR2 SVGEGT. The DNA for the CDR3 is TGTGCCAGCAGTTACCCAAATACAGGGTTCGACGAGCAGTACTTC. Protein: CASSYPNTGFDEQYF.

This clonotype came up many times. V usage is TRBV28 and J usage is TRBJ1-5, with D possibly matching TRBD1 (6 bases). Germline-derived CDR1 and CDR2 are MDHEN and SYDVKM. The CDR3 covers 13 residues. The V and J ends lost 7 bases and 2 bases respectively, with 9 bases between them. Here the CDR3 reads CASNEGGNQPQHF. In DNA form, the CDR3 reads TGTGCCAGCAACGAGGGGGGCAATCAGCCCCAGCATTTT.

In this sample, this clonotype turned up many times. V is TRBV28 and J is TRBJ1-1, with a weak D call TRBD1 (6 bases). Looked up from germline, CDR1 is MDHEN and CDR2 is SYDVKM. The CDR3 is made up of 17 amino acids. V was clipped by 3 bases and J by 1 base, with 18 bases between them. In nucleotides, the CDR3 is TGTGCCAGCAGTTTTGGGATGAGAGGCAGGGGGAACACTGAAGCTTTCTTT. Its protein product is CASSFGMRGRGNTEAFF.